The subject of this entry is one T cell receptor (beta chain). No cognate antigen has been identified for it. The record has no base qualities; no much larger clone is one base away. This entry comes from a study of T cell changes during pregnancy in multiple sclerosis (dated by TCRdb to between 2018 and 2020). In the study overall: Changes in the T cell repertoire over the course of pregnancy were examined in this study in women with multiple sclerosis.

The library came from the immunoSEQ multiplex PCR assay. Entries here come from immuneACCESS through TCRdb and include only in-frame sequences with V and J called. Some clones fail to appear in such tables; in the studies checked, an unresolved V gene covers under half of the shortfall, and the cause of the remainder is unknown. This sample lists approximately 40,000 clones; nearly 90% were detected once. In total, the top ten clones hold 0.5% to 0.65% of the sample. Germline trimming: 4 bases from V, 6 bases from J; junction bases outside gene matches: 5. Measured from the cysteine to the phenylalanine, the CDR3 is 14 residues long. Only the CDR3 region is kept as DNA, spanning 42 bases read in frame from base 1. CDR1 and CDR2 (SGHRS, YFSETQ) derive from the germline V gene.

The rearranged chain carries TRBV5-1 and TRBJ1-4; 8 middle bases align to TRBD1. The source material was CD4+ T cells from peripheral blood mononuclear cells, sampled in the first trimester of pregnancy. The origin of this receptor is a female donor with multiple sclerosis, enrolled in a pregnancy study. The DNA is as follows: TGCGCCAGCAGCAACAGGGGGTCCGATGAAAAACTGTTTTTT. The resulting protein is CASSNRGSDEKLFF. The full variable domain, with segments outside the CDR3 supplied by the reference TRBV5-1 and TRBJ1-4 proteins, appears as KAGVTQTPRYLIKTRGQQVTLSCSPISGHRSVSWYQQTPGQGLQFLFEYFSETQRNKGNFPGRFSGRQFSNSRSEMNVSTLELGDSALYLCASSNRGSDEKLFFGSGTQLSVL.